The sequence of this T cell receptor beta chain was determined in a study of CD8+ T cells in alopecia areata. At the level of the study: Spontaneously alopecic C3H/HeJ graft donors, roughly 6-12 months old, gave skin to roughly 7-10-week-old female C3H/HeJ mice.

Cutaneous lymph nodes were pooled and cells sorted by CD4, CD8alpha, NKG2D, NKG2ACE and more. Following RNA extraction, reverse transcription yielded cDNA that acted as the sequencing template. Produced via immunoSEQ multiplex PCR; TCRdb's table is partial and in-frame only. The sample holds around 290,000 clones, and no clone turns up only once. Broader study findings: Clonality in lesional scalp, especially alopecia totalis/universalis, exceeded that of normal scalp. Scalp sequencing captures resident alphabeta T cells of normal skin too.

The junction had 9 bases not matched to a gene; V was cut back by 4 bases and J by 2 bases. Germline V gives CDR1 FNHDT, CDR2 SITEND (reference sequence). The CDR3 length is 15 residues. This clone was seen a few times. Its antigen remains unknown. Mouse gene names apply. The read terminates 4 residues before the CDR3 end, so the remaining end is supplied by the germline J gene. This TCR was recovered from a C3H/HeJ mouse with alopecia areata. This mouse strain has H2-k as its MHC haplotype. Sequenced input: CD4+ T cells sorted from a lymph node. This chain joins TRBV19 and TRBJ2-7, with 7 nucleotides matching TRBD1. CDR3 amino acids: CASSPTGSSPYEQYF. Incomplete CDR3 DNA: TGTGCCAGCAGTCCGACAGGGAGTTCTCCCTAT. The full variable domain, with the rest looked up from reference TRBV19 and TRBJ2-7, is GGIITQTPKFLIGQEGQKLTLKCQQNFNHDTMYWYRQDSGKGLRLIYYSITENDLQKGDLSEGYDASREKKSSFSLTVTSAQKNEMAVFLCASSPTGSSPYEQYFGPGTRLTVL.